These 24 T cell receptor beta chains were all obtained from the same sample, sequenced in a study of blood T cell repertoires in COVID-19. Repertoires were generated with immunoSEQ multiplex PCR, while TCRdb's copy carries only in-frame clones and drops some. The sample lists approximately 40,000 clones; around 87% were seen once. The sequenced sample consisted of peripheral blood. The receptors come from a middle-aged man with COVID-19, enrolled during active disease.

V gene TRBV5-6 combines with J gene TRBJ1-1; D possibly corresponds to TRBD1 (5 bases). This CDR3 spans 15 amino acids. The V end was cut by 0 bases, the J end by 5 bases, with 14 bases between. Per germline, CDR1 SGHDT and CDR2 YYEEEE. CDR3 in amino acids: CASSLVVGEDTEAFF. The CDR3 nucleotides are TGTGCCAGCAGCTTGGTAGTAGGGGAGGATACTGAAGCTTTCTTT.

The gene calls are TRBV19 and TRBJ1-5; D is possibly TRBD1 (5 bases). There are 15 residues in the CDR3. V was shortened by 0 bases and J by 6 bases, with 12 bases between the two germline ends. Germline V gives CDR1 LNHDA, CDR2 SQIVND (reference sequence). The CDR3 region has the DNA TGTGCCAGTAGTATAGACTCTCGGGGGACTCAGCCCCAGCATTTT. Its protein is CASSIDSRGTQPQHF. Looking up the rest from reference TRBV19 and TRBJ1-5 gives the full variable domain: DGGITQSPKYLFRKEGQNVTLSCEQNLNHDAMYWYRQDPGQGLRLIYYSQIVNDFQKGDIAEGYSVSREKKESFPLTVTSAQKNPTAFYLCASSIDSRGTQPQHFGDGTRLSIL.

This clone was counted a single time. The V call is TRBV11-2, the J call TRBJ2-2; no reliable D call. Deletions cut 4 bases from V and 0 bases from J, with 12 bases between. Looked up from germline, CDR1 is SGHAT and CDR2 is FQNNGV. The CDR3 sequence is 16 residues long. Here the CDR3 DNA reads TGTGCCAGCAGCTCCTATACTACTACGAACACCGGGGAGCTGTTTTTT. Translating it yields CASSSYTTTNTGELFF.

The chain combines TRBV5-1 with TRBJ1-5, with D possibly TRBD1 on 5 matching bases. The CDR3 sequence is 15 residues long. The germline V gene encodes CDR1 SGHRS and CDR2 YFSETQ. V lost 0 bases to trimming and J lost 2 bases, with 9 bases between them. CDR3 sequence reads: CASSLATGGNQPQHF. The DNA for the CDR3 is TGCGCCAGCAGCTTGGCCACGGGGGGCAATCAGCCCCAGCATTTT.

This chain connects TRBV7-9 to TRBJ2-3, with D possibly TRBD2 on 5 matching bases. The CDR3 spans 15 residues. Germline V gene data show CDR1 as SEHNR and CDR2 as FQNEAQ (reference sequence). Trimming removed 3 bases from V and 4 bases from J, with 14 bases in between. DNA for the CDR3: TGTGCCAGCAGCTTTCTGGACTGGGGATCAGATACGCAGTATTTT. This gives the protein CASSFLDWGSDTQYF.

The J gene is TRBJ2-3, the V gene TRBV11-2; TRBD2 aligns across 8 bases. This CDR3 is built from 16 residues. J was trimmed by 6 bases and V by 1 base; bases with no gene match: 9. In germline, CDR1 is SGHAT, CDR2 FQNNGV. The CDR3, as DNA: TGTGCCAGCAGCTTAGGGGGCGGGGGGCCCCCGGATACGCAGTATTTT. Protein sequence: CASSLGGGGPPDTQYF.

The table lists this clone with a count of one. The chain carries TRBV6-1 and TRBJ1-2, with D unclear. The CDR3 spans 14 residues. The ends were cut back, 0 bases at V and 8 bases at J, with 13 bases in the middle. Germline lookup yields CDR1 MNHNS and CDR2 SASEGT. The CDR3, as DNA: TGTGCCAGCAGTGAAGCGCGGGCTTCGAGGGGCTACACCTTC. It specifies CASSEARASRGYTF.

To note about this clone: A read error may produce the germline difference seen at one junction end. The gene calls are TRBV2 and TRBJ1-4; 7 nucleotides match TRBD1. Germline lookup yields CDR1 SNHLY and CDR2 FYNNEI. This CDR3 is built from 11 residues. The chain's CDR3 is CASSVEDRPHF. DNA for the CDR3: TGTGCCAGCAGTGTGGAGGACAGGCCCCATTTT.

The chain employs TRBV7-4 and TRBJ1-6; D gene uncertain. V dropped 4 bases and J dropped 10 bases, with 23 bases sitting between them. This CDR3 contains 17 residues. Per the germline V gene, CDR1 is SGHVT and CDR2 is SQSDAQ. CDR3 coding DNA: TGTGCCAGCAGCTATACGGGATGGGAGCCAGATGGATCACCCCTCCACTTT. Translated, it gives CASSYTGWEPDGSPLHF.

This chain uses TRBV12-5 with TRBJ2-1; 9 nucleotides line up with TRBD1. The germline V gene encodes CDR1 LGHNT and CDR2 FRNRAP. Trimming at V came to 1 base and at J to 14 bases, leaving 18 bases not matched to a gene. The length of the CDR3 is 17 residues. The CDR3 here is CASGLAISGTGLTPEFF. In DNA form, the CDR3 reads TGTGCTAGTGGTTTGGCAATCTCCGGGACAGGGCTAACTCCCGAGTTCTTC.

The rearrangement uses TRBV12-5 and TRBJ1-2, with 9 bases identical to TRBD1. The length of the CDR3 is 17 residues. Trimming took 5 bases from V and 7 from J; bases not matched to a gene: 17. Germline loops: CDR1 LGHNT, CDR2 FRNRAP. Here the CDR3 DNA reads TGTGCTAGTGGTCCCATAGTCTCGACAGGGGGAAAAGGTGGCTACACCTTC. This sequence encodes CASGPIVSTGGKGGYTF. Together with reference TRBV12-5 and TRBJ1-2, the CDR3 gives the full variable domain: DARVTQTPRHKVTEMGQEVTMRCQPILGHNTVFWYRQTMMQGLELLAYFRNRAPLDDSGMPKDRFSAEMPDATLATLKIQPSEPRDSAVYFCASGPIVSTGGKGGYTFGSGTRLTVV.

The chain combines TRBV11-3 with TRBJ2-2, with 8 bases lining up with TRBD2. From germline, CDR1 is SGHNT and CDR2 YENEEA. V dropped 5 bases and J dropped 7; count of bases not matched to a gene: 9. CDR3 length: 15 amino acids. CDR3 amino acids: CASSPQRELDGELFF. The CDR3, as DNA: TGTGCCAGCAGCCCCCAGCGGGAGTTGGACGGGGAGCTGTTTTTT.

The rearrangement links TRBV30 to TRBJ2-1; D remains unclear. V dropped 0 bases and J dropped 10 bases, with 4 bases sitting between them. In germline, CDR1 is GTSNPN, CDR2 SVGIG (reference sequence). This CDR3 comprises 10 residues. CDR3 sequence (DNA): TGTGCCTGGAGTGTACGGGAGCAGTTCTTC. This codes for CAWSVREQFF.

The genes are TRBV27 and TRBJ1-1; 9 nucleotides match TRBD1. The ends lost 9 bases at V and 7 bases at J; junction bases unmatched: 12. CDR3 size: 14 residues. Germline CDR1 is MNHEY and CDR2 is SMNVEV (reference sequence). CDR3 in amino acids: CASLPGQGIGEAFF. The CDR3, as DNA: TGTGCCAGTCTCCCGGGACAGGGTATCGGTGAAGCTTTCTTT.

This chain joins TRBV27 and TRBJ2-3; D is perhaps TRBD2 (5 bases). V lost 4 bases, J lost 0 bases, and 26 bases lay in between. This CDR3 has 20 amino acids. From germline, CDR1 is MNHEY and CDR2 SMNVEV (reference sequence). The CDR3 nucleotides are TGTGCCAGCAGTTACCCCGGTGATTATAACGGACTGACTAGCACAGATACGCAGTATTTT. Translating it yields CASSYPGDYNGLTSTDTQYF.

The rearrangement uses TRBV4-1 and TRBJ2-7; D unclear. Trimming stripped 7 bases from V and 2 bases from J, with 18 bases between. Germline assignment: CDR1 MGHRA and CDR2 YSYEKL. CDR3 length: 15 residues. The CDR3 DNA reads as TGCGCCAGCACCCCCCAGACGGGTTCCACCTACGAGCAGTACTTC. Its translation is CASTPQTGSTYEQYF.

The CDR3 sequence: CASSQGRARGANVLTF. The CDR3 DNA reads TGCGCCAGCAGCCAAGGCAGAGCTAGGGGGGCCAACGTCCTGACTTTC. The rearrangement links TRBV4-1 to TRBJ2-6; D remains unclear. V gave up 1 base and J gave up 4 bases, with 11 bases separating them. This CDR3 is 16 amino acids long. CDR1 is MGHRA and CDR2 is YSYEKL in the germline V gene.

The J gene is TRBJ1-6, the V gene TRBV11-2; 8 nucleotides line up with TRBD1. V lost 5 bases and J lost 6; bases outside the gene matches: 12. Germline CDR1 and CDR2: SGHAT and FQNNGV. The CDR3 has 17 amino acids. The CDR3 coding sequence is TGTGCCAGCAGCCCCAGAACGGAGGACAGGGCTAATTCACCCCTCCACTTT. This translates into CASSPRTEDRANSPLHF.

The chain is built from TRBV6-2 or TRBV6-3 and TRBJ1-1, with 7 nucleotides matching TRBD1. Germline CDR1 reads MNHEY; CDR2 reads SVGEGT. This CDR3 contains 12 residues. V gave up 5 bases and J gave up 8 bases; unmatched junction bases: 5. The CDR3 sequence is CASSPGQPEAFF. The CDR3 DNA reads as TGTGCCAGCAGTCCGGGACAGCCCGAAGCTTTCTTT.

The chain employs TRBV28 and TRBJ1-2; 9 bases fit TRBD1. The J segment lost 5 bases and the V segment lost 5 bases, leaving 6 bases of the junction unmatched. Germline V gene lookup returns CDR1 MDHEN and CDR2 SYDVKM. The CDR3 spans 14 residues. CDR3 loop: CASSVLGQGYGYTF. Written as DNA, the CDR3 is TGTGCCAGCAGTGTGCTGGGACAGGGTTATGGCTACACCTTC.

The chain has TRBV5-4 and TRBJ2-5, with D possibly matching TRBD1 (6 bases). The germline gives CDR1 SGHNT, CDR2 YYREEE (reference sequence). V was clipped by 4 bases and J by 5 bases, with 12 bases between them. CDR3 size: 13 residues. CDR3 in DNA: TGTGCCAGCAGCCTGGACAGAGGGGAGACCCAGTACTTC. The encoded protein is CASSLDRGETQYF.

The CDR3 bases are TGTGCCAGCAGCCCCTCCCCCCAGCCCCAGCATTTT. Protein sequence: CASSPSPQPQHF. The rearrangement joins TRBV7-8 to TRBJ1-5; D gene uncertain. Germline V lookup: CDR1 SGHVS, CDR2 FQNEAQ. This CDR3 has 12 residues. V was pared by 5 bases and J by 7 bases, with 9 bases between.

The chain links TRBV6-1 to TRBJ1-3, with a possible D match to TRBD1 (6 bases). Between the trimmed V and J ends, which lost 3 bases and 2 bases, there was a span of 11 bases. In germline, CDR1 is MNHNS, CDR2 SASEGT. The CDR3 has 15 amino acids. The CDR3 protein is CASSEAAGAGNTIYF. CDR3 nucleotides: TGTGCCAGCAGTGAGGCGGCAGGGGCTGGAAACACCATATATTTT.

This chain uses TRBV7-9 with TRBJ2-3, with 9 bases aligning to TRBD1. Per germline, CDR1 SEHNR and CDR2 FQNEAQ (reference sequence). This CDR3 is built from 14 residues. The V segment lost 5 bases and the J segment 6 bases; nucleotides outside the gene matches: 6. The CDR3 loop is CASSTWDRVDTQYF. The CDR3 region has the DNA TGTGCCAGCAGCACCTGGGACAGGGTCGATACGCAGTATTTT.